The rows below give T cell receptor beta chains drawn from one sample of a study of T-cell reconstitution after alpha-beta-depleted transplantation in children. TCRdb recomputed calls from the PCR reads with MiXCR, one row per CDR3 protein. Of hundreds of thousands of distinct CDR3 sequences in the sample, about an eighth were seen once. Sequenced material: PBMCs, taken before TCRalphabeta/CD19-depleted stem cell transplant. The receptors were gathered from a girl aged 2 to 9 with congenital amegakaryocytic thrombocytopenia, due to receive a stem cell transplant. Each CDR3 is given without its conserved first and last residue. A D gene is named only where the DNA matches it firmly.

TRBJ1-2	TRBD1	TRBV11-2	ASSLFPGGDGYT
TRBJ1-5	-	TRBV12-3/TRBV12-4	ASANPSNQPQH
TRBJ2-1	-	TRBV24-1	ATSDSLLVDGEQF
TRBJ2-1	-	TRBV10-3	AINPGRTLGNEQF
TRBJ2-5	-	TRBV29-1	SVEDPGTEPQETQY
TRBJ2-3	TRBD2	TRBV7-9	ASSLEWASGNTDTQY
TRBJ2-2	-	TRBV20-1	SARDIDTGELF
TRBJ2-4	-	TRBV12-3/TRBV12-4	ASMESGIKNIQY
TRBJ2-3	TRBD2	TRBV3-1	ASSQAGGFPDTQY
TRBJ1-2	-	TRBV5-5	ASSSRHFYGYT
TRBJ2-3	TRBD2	TRBV6-5	ASSRDYRQY
TRBJ2-3	TRBD2	TRBV5-1	ASIAGGGRDTQY
TRBJ2-1	TRBD2	TRBV12-3/TRBV12-4	ASSSTSVGEQF
TRBJ2-3	-	TRBV20-1	SARVRVGDTQY
TRBJ1-1	-	TRBV4-2	ASSHVTANTEAF
TRBJ2-7	-	TRBV20-1	SASTGTFEQY
TRBJ2-1	-	TRBV28	ASSKPGSSYNEQF
TRBJ2-6	-	TRBV20-1	SASRTGSGANVLT
TRBJ2-7	-	TRBV20-1	SASGGGSLYEQY
TRBJ2-7	-	TRBV6-6	ASSYRQLGEQY
TRBJ2-1	-	TRBV5-1	ASSLLGGISYNEQF